This is a list of T cell receptor beta chains from one sample in a study of CD8 T cells in ankylosing spondylitis. From the 5' RACE reads, TCRdb called clonotypes with MiXCR, one entry per CDR3 protein. In the table there are 670,000 or so distinct CDR3 sequences, roughly 19% of which are singletons. Sequenced: blood, either unsorted or a sorted T cell fraction (not recorded which). These receptor sequences come from a male donor with ankylosing spondylitis. Both conserved end residues are part of each CDR3. The order of the fields is clone size, J gene, D gene, V gene, CDR3 protein, CDR3 DNA. The D gene is left open where the match is weak. The listing skips clone size in some rows; elsewhere it reads once, few, many or a size class.

>few|TRBJ2-3|TRBD2|TRBV12-3/TRBV12-4
CASSPTRGTSGDSTDTQYF
TGTGCCAGCAGCCCGACCCGGGGGACTAGCGGAGATAGCACAGATACGCAGTATTTT
>few|TRBJ1-3|NA|TRBV20-1
CSARDEVSGAGNTIYF
TGCAGTGCTAGAGATGAAGTATCAGGGGCTGGAAACACCATATATTTT
>few|TRBJ2-1|NA|TRBV3-1
CASSSSDSQIYNEQFF
TGTGCCAGCAGCTCGTCGGACAGCCAGATCTACAATGAGCAGTTCTTC
>NA|TRBJ2-1|NA|TRBV6-2/TRBV6-3
CASSYITSEEQFF
TGTGCCAGCAGTTACATCACATCAGAAGAGCAGTTCTTC
>few|TRBJ1-2|TRBD1|TRBV12-3/TRBV12-4
CASSLWTGDHGYTF
TGTGCCAGCAGTTTATGGACAGGGGATCACGGCTACACCTTC
>NA|TRBJ2-7|NA|TRBV11-2
CASSPLSSVYEQYF
TGTGCCAGCAGCCCGTTGTCTTCGGTTTACGAGCAGTACTTC
>many|TRBJ1-2|NA|TRBV3-1
CASSQSGTGGYTF
TGTGCCAGCAGCCAATCCGGCACGGGCGGCTACACCTTC
>NA|TRBJ1-6|NA|TRBV12-3/TRBV12-4
CASSEGFSNSPLHF
TGTGCCAGCAGTGAGGGTTTTTCCAATTCACCCCTCCACTTT
>NA|TRBJ2-3|TRBD2|TRBV20-1
CSARIPSGGPKRDTQYF
TGCAGTGCTAGAATCCCCAGCGGGGGGCCGAAGAGGGATACGCAGTATTTT
>many|TRBJ2-1|NA|TRBV20-1
CSAQREWAYNEQFF
TGCAGTGCCCAACGGGAGTGGGCCTACAATGAGCAGTTCTTC
>few|TRBJ1-2|NA|TRBV30
CAWNRGDATNYGYTF
TGTGCCTGGAACCGGGGGGACGCCACTAACTATGGCTACACCTTC
>NA|TRBJ2-7|TRBD1|TRBV6-1
CASTRQGARYEQYF
TGTGCCAGCACCCGACAGGGGGCGAGATACGAGCAGTACTTC
>NA|TRBJ1-5|NA|TRBV18
CASSQTGYNQPQHF
TGTGCCAGCTCACAAACAGGGTACAATCAGCCCCAGCATTTT
>medium-sized|TRBJ1-1|NA|TRBV4-1
CASSQQGGRGNTEAFF
TGCGCCAGCAGCCAACAAGGCGGACGGGGGAACACTGAAGCTTTCTTT
>few|TRBJ2-7|NA|TRBV20-1
CSATESAHTYEQYF
TGCAGTGCTACAGAGTCGGCCCACACCTACGAGCAGTACTTC
>once|TRBJ1-2|TRBD1|TRBV5-1
CASSLVPGTGGGYTF
TGCGCCAGCAGCTTGGTCCCCGGGACAGGGGGTGGCTACACCTTC
>NA|TRBJ2-3|NA|TRBV4-1
CASSRERGDTQYF
TGCGCCAGCAGCCGAGAAAGGGGAGATACGCAGTATTTT
>NA|TRBJ1-1|NA|TRBV20-1
CSVRTRNTEAFF
TGCAGTGTAAGAACTCGAAACACTGAAGCTTTCTTT
>few|TRBJ1-1|NA|TRBV4-3
CASSQDVGMGTEAFF
TGCGCCAGCAGCCAAGATGTAGGGATGGGCACTGAAGCTTTCTTT
>few|TRBJ2-3|NA|TRBV2
CASSVAGQVTDTQYF
TGTGCCAGCAGTGTAGCGGGACAGGTCACAGATACGCAGTATTTT
>many|TRBJ1-3|NA|TRBV7-2
CASSLQRGSGNTIYF
TGTGCCAGCAGCTTACAAAGGGGATCTGGAAACACCATATATTTT
>few|TRBJ1-4|NA|TRBV20-1
CSARDRVGKLFF
TGCAGTGCTAGAGACAGGGTCGGAAAACTGTTTTTT
>few|TRBJ2-1|NA|TRBV7-2
CASSLVAGSLNEQFF
TGTGCCAGCAGCTTAGTAGCCGGGAGCCTCAATGAGCAGTTCTTC
>NA|TRBJ2-5|NA|TRBV29-1
CSVVGQHQETQYF
TGCAGCGTTGTGGGGCAGCACCAAGAGACCCAGTACTTC
>NA|TRBJ2-3|NA|TRBV11-2
CASSAAPSSYTDTQYF
TGTGCCAGCAGCGCAGCACCTAGTAGCTACACAGATACGCAGTATTTT
>few|TRBJ2-1|NA|TRBV9
CASSVGPPGEQFF
TGTGCCAGCAGCGTCGGACCCCCCGGAGAGCAGTTCTTC
>few|TRBJ2-7|TRBD1|TRBV28
CASSSKMTGGNYEQYF
TGTGCCAGCAGTTCCAAAATGACAGGGGGAAACTACGAGCAGTACTTC
>few|TRBJ1-1|TRBD1|TRBV29-1
CSGQGWTEAFF
TGCAGCGGACAGGGATGGACTGAAGCTTTCTTT
>NA|TRBJ2-1|NA|TRBV5-8
CASSQRAHNEQFF
TGTGCCAGCAGCCAGAGGGCCCACAATGAGCAGTTCTTC
>few|TRBJ1-1|NA|TRBV20-1
CSARKLDLSSPAFF
TGCAGTGCTAGAAAACTGGATCTTTCCTCTCCAGCTTTCTTT
>NA|TRBJ2-2|TRBD1|TRBV2
CASSGGQGATNTGELFF
TGTGCCAGCAGTGGGGGCCAGGGGGCGACGAACACCGGGGAGCTGTTTTTT
>few|TRBJ1-1|NA|TRBV3-1
CASSHFGAWNTEAFF
TGTGCCAGCAGCCATTTCGGGGCGTGGAACACTGAAGCTTTCTTT
>NA|TRBJ2-7|TRBD1|TRBV20-1
CSAASGTEISYEQYF
TGCAGTGCTGCGTCCGGGACAGAAATCTCCTACGAGCAGTACTTC
>NA|TRBJ1-1|NA|TRBV15
CATSRGNEAFF
TGTGCCACCAGCAGAGGCAATGAAGCTTTCTTT
>many|TRBJ2-2|NA|TRBV29-1
CSVDRAGTGELFF
TGCAGCGTTGACAGGGCCGGCACCGGGGAGCTGTTTTTT
>NA|TRBJ2-5|NA|TRBV7-9
CASSLFLPVQETQYF
TGTGCCAGCAGCTTATTTCTGCCTGTCCAAGAGACCCAGTACTTC
>few|TRBJ1-1|TRBD1|TRBV5-1
CASSGPGTGVGEAFF
TGCGCCAGCAGCGGCCCCGGGACAGGGGTGGGTGAAGCTTTCTTT
>few|TRBJ1-1|NA|TRBV25-1
CASSEWGEGTEAFF
TGTGCCAGCAGTGAATGGGGTGAGGGTACTGAAGCTTTCTTT
>NA|TRBJ2-1|NA|TRBV7-8
CATSRGVEFGEQFF
TGTGCCACCTCCAGGGGGGTGGAGTTCGGTGAGCAGTTCTTC
>NA|TRBJ2-2|TRBD2|TRBV7-3
CASSLGSGRSGELFF
TGTGCCAGCAGCTTAGGTAGCGGGAGATCCGGGGAGCTGTTTTTT
>once|TRBJ2-3|NA|TRBV7-2
CASSLLDTDTQYF
TGTGCCAGCAGCTTACTAGATACAGATACGCAGTATTTT
>NA|TRBJ1-1|NA|TRBV29-1
CSVGVLKRTGTEAFF
TGCAGCGTTGGGGTTTTGAAGAGAACAGGGACTGAAGCTTTCTTT